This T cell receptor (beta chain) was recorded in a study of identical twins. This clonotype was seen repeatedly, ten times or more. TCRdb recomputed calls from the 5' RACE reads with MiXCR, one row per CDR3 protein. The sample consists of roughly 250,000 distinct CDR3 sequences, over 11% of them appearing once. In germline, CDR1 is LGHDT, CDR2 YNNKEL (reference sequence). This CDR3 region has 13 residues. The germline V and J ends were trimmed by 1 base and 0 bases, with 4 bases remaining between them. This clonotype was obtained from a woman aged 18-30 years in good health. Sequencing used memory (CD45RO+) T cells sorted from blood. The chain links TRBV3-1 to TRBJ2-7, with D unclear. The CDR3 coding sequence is TGTGCCAGCAGCCAAGGGCACTCCTACGAGCAGTACTTC. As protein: CASSQGHSYEQYF.